Listed here are 9 T cell receptor beta chains from one sample, sequenced in a study of T cells expressing NK-cell markers. For each CDR3 protein, TCRdb gives one entry from its re-call of the 5' RACE reads, without DNA. This sample's table has more than 400,000 distinct CDR3 sequences. The sequenced material came from blood T cells: a sorted CD56 or NKG2C T cell subset, CD4+ or CD8+ T cells, or bulk PBMC T cells (not recorded which). Receptors were obtained from a woman aged 18-69 years in good health.

The chain combines TRBV11-2 with TRBJ2-5; TCRdb calls TRBD2, which cannot be checked without DNA. This CDR3 has 14 residues. Germline loops: CDR1 SGHAT, CDR2 FQNNGV. The CDR3 protein is CASSFSGGAETQYF. The whole variable domain, filled in from reference TRBV11-2 and TRBJ2-5, reads EAGVAQSPRYKIIEKRQSVAFWCNPISGHATLYWYQQILGQGPKLLIQFQNNGVVDDSQLPKDRFSAERLKGVDSTLKIQPAKLEDSAVYLCASSFSGGAETQYFGPGTRLLVL.

The chain employs TRBV14 and TRBJ2-7; checking the TCRdb D call of TRBD2 is not possible without DNA. CDR1 is SGHDN and CDR2 is FVKESK in the germline V gene. CDR3 length: 14 amino acids. CDR3 protein: CASSQHSPPYEQYF.

The V call is TRBV9, the J call TRBJ2-3; checking the TCRdb D call of TRBD2 is not possible without DNA. The length of the CDR3 is 16 residues. The germline V gene encodes CDR1 SGDLS and CDR2 YYNGEE. CDR3 in amino acids: CASSVNAAGASDTQYF.

The rearrangement links TRBV7-2 to TRBJ2-2; without DNA, the TCRdb call of TRBD1 cannot be checked. Germline-derived CDR1 and CDR2 are SGHTA and FQGNSA. The CDR3 sequence is 17 residues long. CDR3 amino acids: CASSLLPGQLNTGELFF.

The chain carries TRBV6-2 or TRBV6-3 and TRBJ2-7; the TCRdb D gene call, TRBD1, has no DNA to confirm it. This CDR3 contains 14 residues. Per germline, CDR1 MNHEY and CDR2 SVGEGT. The CDR3 sequence is CASSHGTDLYEQYF.

The chain has TRBV5-1 and TRBJ1-1; the TCRdb call, TRBD1, lacks DNA for checking. This CDR3 contains 14 residues. Looked up from germline, CDR1 is SGHRS and CDR2 is YFSETQ. This CDR3 is CASSLFQGRTEAFF.

The gene calls are TRBV5-6 and TRBJ1-1. Germline V gene lookup returns CDR1 SGHDT and CDR2 YYEEEE. The CDR3 has 14 amino acids. The CDR3 region is CASSTWVVNTEAFF.

This chain links TRBV14 with TRBJ2-1; TCRdb's D call of TRBD2 is untestable without DNA. Per germline, CDR1 SGHDN and CDR2 FVKESK. This CDR3 contains 16 residues. CDR3 sequence: CASSQSWGLAGAEQFF. Filled out from reference TRBV14 and TRBJ2-1, the complete variable domain reads EAGVTQFPSHSVIEKGQTVTLRCDPISGHDNLYWYRRVMGKEIKFLLHFVKESKQDESGMPNNRFLAERTGGTYSTLKVQPAELEDSGVYFCASSQSWGLAGAEQFFGPGTRLTVL.

This chain links TRBV7-8 with TRBJ1-1. CDR3 length: 14 amino acids. Germline V lookup: CDR1 SGHVS, CDR2 FQNEAQ. The CDR3: CASSSTELNTEAFF.